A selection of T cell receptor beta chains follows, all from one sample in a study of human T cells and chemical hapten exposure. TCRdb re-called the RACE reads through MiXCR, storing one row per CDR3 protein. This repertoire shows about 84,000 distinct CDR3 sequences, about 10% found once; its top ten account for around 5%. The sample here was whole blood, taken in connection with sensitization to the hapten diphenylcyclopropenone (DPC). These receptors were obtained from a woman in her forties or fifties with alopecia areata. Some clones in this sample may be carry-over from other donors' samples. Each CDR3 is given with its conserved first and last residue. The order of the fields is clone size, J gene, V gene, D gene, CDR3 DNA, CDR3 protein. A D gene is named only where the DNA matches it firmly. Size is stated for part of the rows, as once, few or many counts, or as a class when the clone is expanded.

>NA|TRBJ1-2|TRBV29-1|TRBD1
TGCAGCGTTGAAGAAGGAACAGGGGGACCTTTCCTCTATGGCTACACCTTC
CSVEEGTGGPFLYGYTF
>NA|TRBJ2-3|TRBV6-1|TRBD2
TGTGCCAGCAGATTCGGACTAGCCACAGATGGTACGCAGTATTTT
CASRFGLATDGTQYF
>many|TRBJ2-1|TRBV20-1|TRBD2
TGCAGTGCTAGAGATAGCGGGAGCTACAATGAGCAGTTCTTC
CSARDSGSYNEQFF
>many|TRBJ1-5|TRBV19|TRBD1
TGTGCCAGTACCACAACAGGGGGCCGGCAGCCCCAGCATTTT
CASTTTGGRQPQHF
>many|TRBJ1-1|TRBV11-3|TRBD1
TGTGCCAGCAGCTTAGGGGGACAGGAGAACACTGAAGCTTTCTTT
CASSLGGQENTEAFF
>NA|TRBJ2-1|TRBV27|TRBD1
TGTGGCAGCAGTTTAAGGGGACAGGTCCTGGACAATGAGCAGTTCTTC
CGSSLRGQVLDNEQFF
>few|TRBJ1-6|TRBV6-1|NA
TGTGCCAGCAGTGGTGTAAGCGGGGGTGAATCACCCCTCCACTTT
CASSGVSGGESPLHF
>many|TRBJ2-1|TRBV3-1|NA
TGTGCCAGCAGCCAGGGCCCGGGTGAGCAGTTCTTC
CASSQGPGEQFF
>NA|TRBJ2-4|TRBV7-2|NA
TGTGCCAGCAGCTTGGACTCAGCCAAAAACATTCAGTACTTC
CASSLDSAKNIQYF
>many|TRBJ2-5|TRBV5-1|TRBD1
TGCGCCAGCAGCTTGGCCAGGGGGCTCCAAGAGACCCAGTACTTC
CASSLARGLQETQYF
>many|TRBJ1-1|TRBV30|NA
TGTGCCTGGAGTGTAGGGTACCCGATTAACACTGAAGCTTTCTTT
CAWSVGYPINTEAFF
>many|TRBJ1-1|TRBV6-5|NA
TGTGCCAGCAGTGATCACAGGGTAGCGGGCACTGAAGCTTTCTTT
CASSDHRVAGTEAFF
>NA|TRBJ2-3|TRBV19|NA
TGTGCCAGTAGTATCTCCAGAACAGATACGCAGTATTTT
CASSISRTDTQYF
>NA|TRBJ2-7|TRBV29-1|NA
TGCAGCGTTGATTTAGTGAACGAGCAGTACTTC
CSVDLVNEQYF
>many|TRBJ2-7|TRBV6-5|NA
TGTGCCAGCAGGGTACAGGGTTCGAGCTCCTACGAGCAGTACTTC
CASRVQGSSSYEQYF
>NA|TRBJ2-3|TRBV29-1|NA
TGCAGCGTTGATAAGGGGGATACGCAGTATTTT
CSVDKGDTQYF
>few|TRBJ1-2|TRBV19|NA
TGTGCCAGTAGAACTAACTATGGCTACACCTTC
CASRTNYGYTF
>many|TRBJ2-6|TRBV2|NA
TGTGCCAGCAGTGGGGCGGCACAGGCCGACGTCCTGACTTTC
CASSGAAQADVLTF
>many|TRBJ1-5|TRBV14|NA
TGTGCCAGCAGCCACCCGGGGCGGCAGCCCCAGCATTTT
CASSHPGRQPQHF
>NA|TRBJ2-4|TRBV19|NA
TGTGCCAGTAGTACCCTCCTAGACGCCAAAAACATTCAGTACTTC
CASSTLLDAKNIQYF
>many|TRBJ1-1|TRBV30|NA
TGTGCCTGGAGTGTTTCGACTGAAGCTTTCTTT
CAWSVSTEAFF
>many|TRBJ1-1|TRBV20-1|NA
TGCAGTGCGCCTAGACAGGTGAACACTGAAGCTTTCTTT
CSAPRQVNTEAFF
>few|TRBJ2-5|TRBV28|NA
TGTGCCAGCAGTTCCCCTAATCTTAAAGAGACCCAGTACTTC
CASSSPNLKETQYF
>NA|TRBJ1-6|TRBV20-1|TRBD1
TGCAGTGCTGGACAGGGTGATTCACCCCTCCACTTT
CSAGQGDSPLHF
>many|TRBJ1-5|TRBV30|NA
TGCGGGGCAGGGGAAAATAGCAATCAGCCCCAGCATTTT
CGAGENSNQPQHF
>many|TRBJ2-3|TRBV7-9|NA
TGTGCCGGCACAGGGTACACAGATACGCAGTATTTT
CAGTGYTDTQYF
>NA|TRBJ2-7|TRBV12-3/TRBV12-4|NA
TGTGCCAGCAGAACCGGGACACAGGGAGACTACGAGCAGTACTTC
CASRTGTQGDYEQYF
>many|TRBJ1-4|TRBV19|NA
TGTGCCACCTCGGGGACACCCGGTGGGGAAAAACTGTTTTTT
CATSGTPGGEKLFF
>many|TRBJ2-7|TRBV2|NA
TGTGCCAGCAGTGATGTATACGAGCAGTACTTC
CASSDVYEQYF
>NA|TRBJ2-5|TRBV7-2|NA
TGTGCCAGCAGCTTAGAACGGCAAGAGACCCAGTACTTC
CASSLERQETQYF
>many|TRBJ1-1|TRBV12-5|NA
TGTGCTAGTGGTTTGGTCGTAGGGGGGAACACTGAAGCTTTCTTT
CASGLVVGGNTEAFF
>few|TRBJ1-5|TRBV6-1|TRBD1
TGTGCCAGCAGTCCTAGGGGGCACGGCCAGCCCCAGCATTTT
CASSPRGHGQPQHF
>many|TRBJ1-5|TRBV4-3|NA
TGCGCCAGCAGCCGAAAAGCCGGGACTGTAAATCAGCCCCAGCATTTT
CASSRKAGTVNQPQHF
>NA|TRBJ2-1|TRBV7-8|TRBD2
TGTGCCAGCAGAACAGGGACTAGCGGGATCTGGGAGCAGTTCTTC
CASRTGTSGIWEQFF
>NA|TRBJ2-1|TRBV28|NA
TGTGCCAGCAGTTCAGGGGAAACTGAGCAGTTCTTC
CASSSGETEQFF
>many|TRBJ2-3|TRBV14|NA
TGTGCCAGCAGCGATCGGGATTCGGGCACAGATACGCAGTATTTT
CASSDRDSGTDTQYF
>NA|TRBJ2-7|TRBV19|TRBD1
TGTGCCAGTAGTACGGGACAGGGAGTCTACGAGCAGTACTTC
CASSTGQGVYEQYF
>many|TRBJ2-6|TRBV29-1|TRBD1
TGCAGCGTTGCCATGCCGGGACAGGGGTTACGTGGGGCCAACGTCCTGACTTTC
CSVAMPGQGLRGANVLTF
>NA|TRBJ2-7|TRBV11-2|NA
TGTGCCAGCAGCAAGCGGCGGCAGCCGTACGAGCAGTACTTC
CASSKRRQPYEQYF
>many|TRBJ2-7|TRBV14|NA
TGTGCCAGCAGCCCCCGGCTCACGGGGGAGCAGTACTTC
CASSPRLTGEQYF
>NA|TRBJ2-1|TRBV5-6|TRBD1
TGTGCCAGCAGCTGGGGGCCGGGACAGACCTACAATGAGCAGTTCTTC
CASSWGPGQTYNEQFF
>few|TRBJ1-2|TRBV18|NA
TGTGCCAGCTCACCGCTCGACAGCCTTGGCGGAGGCTACACCTTC
CASSPLDSLGGGYTF
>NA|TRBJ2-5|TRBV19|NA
TGTGCCAGTAGTGATCAGGGTTCGGAGACCCAGTACTTC
CASSDQGSETQYF
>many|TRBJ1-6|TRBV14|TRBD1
TGTGCCAGCAGCCGACAGGGGGGAAATTCACCCCTCCACTTT
CASSRQGGNSPLHF
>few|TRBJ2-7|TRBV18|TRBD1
TGTGCCAGCTCACCATCGACAGGGCCAAGCTCCTACGAGCAGTACTTC
CASSPSTGPSSYEQYF
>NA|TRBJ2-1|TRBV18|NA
TGTGCCAGCTCACCACGGTCTACGAACAATGAGCAGTTCTTC
CASSPRSTNNEQFF
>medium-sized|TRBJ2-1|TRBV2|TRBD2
TGTGCCAGCACCGTGGCCGGCGGGAGGGACTACAATGAGCAGTTCTTC
CASTVAGGRDYNEQFF
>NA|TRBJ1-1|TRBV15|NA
TGTGCCACCAGCAGGATCCCAGCGTGGGAAGCTTTCTTT
CATSRIPAWEAFF
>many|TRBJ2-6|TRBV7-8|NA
TGTGCCAGCAGCAACAGGAGAGGGGCCAACGTCCTGACTTTC
CASSNRRGANVLTF
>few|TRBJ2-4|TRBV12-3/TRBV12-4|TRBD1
TGTGCCAGCAGCCCTGACAGGGGAGGCAACATTCAGTACTTC
CASSPDRGGNIQYF
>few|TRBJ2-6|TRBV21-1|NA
TGTGCCAGCAGCACCCAGGGGGCGCGGTCTGGGGCCAACGTCCTGACTTTC
CASSTQGARSGANVLTF
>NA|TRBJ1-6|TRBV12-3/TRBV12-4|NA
TGTGCCAGCAGTGTTCAGGGGAATTCACCCCTCCACTTT
CASSVQGNSPLHF
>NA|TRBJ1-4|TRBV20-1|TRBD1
TGCAGTGCTAGAGAAGGGGGCGCCGATGAAAAACTGTTTTTT
CSAREGGADEKLFF
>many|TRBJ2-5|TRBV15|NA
TGTGCCACCAGCAGAGATTCCACTACTCAAGAGACCCAGTACTTC
CATSRDSTTQETQYF
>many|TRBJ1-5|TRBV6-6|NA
TGTGCCAGCAGGGGGACTACTCTCGATCAGCCCCAGCATTTT
CASRGTTLDQPQHF
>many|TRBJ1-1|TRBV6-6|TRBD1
TGTGCCAGCAGGGACAGGGGGAACACTGAAGCTTTCTTT
CASRDRGNTEAFF
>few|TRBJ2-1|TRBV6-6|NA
TGTGCCAGCAGTTACTCGAACTACAATGAGCAGTTCTTC
CASSYSNYNEQFF
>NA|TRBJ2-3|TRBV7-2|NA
TGTGCCAGCAGCTTACAGGGGCAGGGAACAGATACGCAGTATTTT
CASSLQGQGTDTQYF
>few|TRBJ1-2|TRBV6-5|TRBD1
TGTGCCAGCAGTCGGGGACAGACCTATGGCTACACCTTC
CASSRGQTYGYTF
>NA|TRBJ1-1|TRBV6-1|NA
TGTGCCAGCAGTGAAAAGTTCCAGTATAGTGAAGCTTTCTTT
CASSEKFQYSEAFF